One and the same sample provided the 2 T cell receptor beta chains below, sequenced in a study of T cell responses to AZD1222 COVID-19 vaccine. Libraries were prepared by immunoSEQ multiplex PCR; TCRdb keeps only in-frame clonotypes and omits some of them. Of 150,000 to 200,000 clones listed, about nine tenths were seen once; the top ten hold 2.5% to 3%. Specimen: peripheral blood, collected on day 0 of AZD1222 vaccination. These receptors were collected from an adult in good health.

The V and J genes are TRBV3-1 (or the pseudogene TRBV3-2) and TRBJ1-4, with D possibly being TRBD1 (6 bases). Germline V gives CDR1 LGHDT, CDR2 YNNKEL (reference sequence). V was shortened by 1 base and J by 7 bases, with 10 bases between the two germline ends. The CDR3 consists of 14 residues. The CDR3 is CASSQGGRGEKLFF. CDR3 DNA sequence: TGTGCCAGCAGCCAAGGGGGGCGCGGTGAAAAACTGTTTTTT.

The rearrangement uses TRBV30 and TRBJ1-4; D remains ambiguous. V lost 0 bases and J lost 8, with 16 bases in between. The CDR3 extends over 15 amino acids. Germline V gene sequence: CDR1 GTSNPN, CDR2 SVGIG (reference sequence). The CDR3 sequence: CAWSVLGLKGEKLFF. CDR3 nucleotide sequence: TGTGCCTGGAGTGTACTTGGCCTCAAGGGAGAAAAACTGTTTTTT.